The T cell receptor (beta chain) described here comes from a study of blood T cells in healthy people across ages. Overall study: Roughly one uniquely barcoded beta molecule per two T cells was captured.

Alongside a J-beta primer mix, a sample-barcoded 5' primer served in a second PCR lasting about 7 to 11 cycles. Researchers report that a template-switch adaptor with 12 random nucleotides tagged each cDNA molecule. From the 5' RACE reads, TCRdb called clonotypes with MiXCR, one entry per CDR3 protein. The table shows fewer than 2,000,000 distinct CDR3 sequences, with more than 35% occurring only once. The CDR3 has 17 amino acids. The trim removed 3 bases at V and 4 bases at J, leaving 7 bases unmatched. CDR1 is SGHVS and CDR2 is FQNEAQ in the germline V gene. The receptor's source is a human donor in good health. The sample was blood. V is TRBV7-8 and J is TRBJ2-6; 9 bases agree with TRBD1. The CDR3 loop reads CASSLSGTGFGANVLTF. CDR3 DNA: TGTGCCAGCAGCTTGAGCGGGACAGGGTTCGGGGCCAACGTCCTGACTTTC.